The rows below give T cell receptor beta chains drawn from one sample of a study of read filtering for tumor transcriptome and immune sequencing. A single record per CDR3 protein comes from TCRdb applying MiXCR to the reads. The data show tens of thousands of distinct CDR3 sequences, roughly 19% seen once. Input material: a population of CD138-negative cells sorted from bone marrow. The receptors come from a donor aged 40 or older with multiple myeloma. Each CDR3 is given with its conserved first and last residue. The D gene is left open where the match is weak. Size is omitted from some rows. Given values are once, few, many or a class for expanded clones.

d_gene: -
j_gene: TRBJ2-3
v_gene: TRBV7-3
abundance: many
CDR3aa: CASSLISPTDTQYF
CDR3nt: TGTGCCAGCAGCTTAATTTCTCCCACAGATACGCAGTATTTT

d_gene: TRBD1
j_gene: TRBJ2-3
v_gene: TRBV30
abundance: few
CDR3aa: CAWGRALTGTGGADTQYF
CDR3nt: TGTGCCTGGGGGAGGGCCTTAACCGGGACAGGGGGAGCAGATACGCAGTATTTT

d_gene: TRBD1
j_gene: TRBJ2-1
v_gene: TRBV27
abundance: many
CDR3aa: CASSSLRDRGLYEQFF
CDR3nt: TGTGCCAGCAGTTCCCTCCGGGACAGGGGGCTCTATGAGCAGTTCTTC

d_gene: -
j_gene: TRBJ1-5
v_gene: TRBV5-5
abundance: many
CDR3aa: CASSLKMAGEQPQHF
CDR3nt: TGTGCCAGCAGCTTGAAAATGGCCGGGGAACAGCCCCAGCATTTT

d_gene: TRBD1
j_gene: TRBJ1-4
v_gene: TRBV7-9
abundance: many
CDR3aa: CASSLEGGREKLFF
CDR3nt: TGTGCCAGCAGCTTAGAAGGGGGCCGCGAAAAACTGTTTTTT

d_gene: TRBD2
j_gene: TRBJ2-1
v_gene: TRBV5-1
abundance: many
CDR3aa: CASSLQREPLEQFF
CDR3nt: TGCGCCAGCAGCTTACAGCGGGAGCCGCTTGAGCAGTTCTTC

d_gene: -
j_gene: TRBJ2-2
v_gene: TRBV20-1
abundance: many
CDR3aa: CSASSRTGELFF
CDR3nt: TGCAGTGCTAGTAGCCGTACCGGGGAGCTGTTTTTT

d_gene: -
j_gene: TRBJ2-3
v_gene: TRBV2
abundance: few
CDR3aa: CASSVDTQYF
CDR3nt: TGTGCCAGCAGCGTAGATACGCAGTATTTT

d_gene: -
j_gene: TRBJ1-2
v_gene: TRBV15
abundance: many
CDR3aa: CATSRDTQGSYGYTF
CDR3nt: TGTGCCACCAGCAGAGATACCCAGGGCAGTTATGGCTACACCTTC

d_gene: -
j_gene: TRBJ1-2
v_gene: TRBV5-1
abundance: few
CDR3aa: CASSFGRGLNYGYTF
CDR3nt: TGCGCCAGCAGCTTTGGCAGGGGCCTTAACTATGGCTACACCTTC

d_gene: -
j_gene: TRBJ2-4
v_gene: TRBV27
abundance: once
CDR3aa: CASTFGLGKNIQYF
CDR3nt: TGTGCCAGCACTTTTGGGCTGGGTAAAAACATTCAGTACTTC

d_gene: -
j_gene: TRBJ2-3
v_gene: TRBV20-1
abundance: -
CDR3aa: CSARVSGSTDTQYF
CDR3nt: TGCAGTGCTAGAGTATCAGGGAGCACAGATACGCAGTATTTT

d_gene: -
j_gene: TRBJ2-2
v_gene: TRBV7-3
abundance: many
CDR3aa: CASGTFNTGELFF
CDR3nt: TGTGCCAGCGGGACTTTTAACACCGGGGAGCTGTTTTTT

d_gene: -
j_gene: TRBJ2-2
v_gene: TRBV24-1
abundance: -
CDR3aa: CATSPGRLYTGELFF
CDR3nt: TGTGCCACCAGTCCGGGACGGTTATACACCGGGGAGCTGTTTTTT

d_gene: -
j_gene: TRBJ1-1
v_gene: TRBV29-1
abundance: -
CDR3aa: CSVDGAGAVNTEAFF
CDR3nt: TGCAGCGTTGATGGGGCAGGGGCGGTGAACACTGAAGCTTTCTTT

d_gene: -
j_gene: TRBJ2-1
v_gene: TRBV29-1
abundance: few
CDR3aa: CSVELGLVYNEQFF
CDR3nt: TGCAGCGTTGAACTCGGGCTAGTTTACAATGAGCAGTTCTTC

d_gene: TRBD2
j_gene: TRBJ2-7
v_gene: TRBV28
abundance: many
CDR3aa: CASSLPSGSREQYF
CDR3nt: TGTGCCAGCAGTTTGCCTAGCGGGAGTCGGGAGCAGTACTTC

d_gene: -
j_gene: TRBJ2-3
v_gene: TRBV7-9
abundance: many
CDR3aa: CASTPSTDTHF
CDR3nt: TGTGCCAGCACACCGAGCACAGATACGCATTTT

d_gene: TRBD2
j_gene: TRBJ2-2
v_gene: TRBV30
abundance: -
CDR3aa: CACSVAGGRFGGELFF
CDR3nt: TGTGCCTGCAGTGTAGCGGGAGGGAGGTTCGGCGGGGAGCTGTTTTTT

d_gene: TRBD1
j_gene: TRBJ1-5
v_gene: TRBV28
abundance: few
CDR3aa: CASSLRGLQPQHF
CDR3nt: TGTGCCAGCAGTTTGAGGGGGCTTCAGCCCCAGCATTTT

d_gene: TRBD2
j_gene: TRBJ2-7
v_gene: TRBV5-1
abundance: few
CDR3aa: CASSSLTSGYEQYF
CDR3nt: TGCGCCAGCAGCAGTTTGACTAGCGGGTACGAGCAGTACTTC

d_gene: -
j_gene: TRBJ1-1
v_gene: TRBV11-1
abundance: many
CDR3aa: CASSLSDRNTEAFF
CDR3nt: TGTGCCAGCAGCTTGTCCGACAGGAACACTGAAGCTTTCTTT

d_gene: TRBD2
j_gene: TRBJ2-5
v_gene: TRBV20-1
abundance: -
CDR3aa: CSATTGTSGGGETQYF
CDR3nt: TGCAGTGCTACCACCGGGACTAGCGGGGGGGGAGAGACCCAGTACTTC

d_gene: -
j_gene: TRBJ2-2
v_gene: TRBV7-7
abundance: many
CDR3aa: CASSLGSLAGELFF
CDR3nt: TGTGCTAGCAGCTTGGGGTCCCTCGCCGGGGAGCTGTTTTTT

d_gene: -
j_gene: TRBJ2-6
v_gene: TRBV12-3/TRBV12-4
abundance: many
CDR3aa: CASSFVGTNVLTF
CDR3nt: TGTGCCAGCAGTTTCGTGGGGACCAACGTCCTGACTTTC

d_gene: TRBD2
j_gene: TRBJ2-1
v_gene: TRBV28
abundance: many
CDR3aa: CASSLAGGQDNEQFF
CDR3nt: TGTGCCAGCAGTTTAGCGGGGGGGCAGGACAATGAGCAGTTCTTC

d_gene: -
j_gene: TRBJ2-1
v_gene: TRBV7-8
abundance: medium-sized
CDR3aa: CASSLRGRSEQFF
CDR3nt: TGTGCCAGCAGCTTAAGGGGGAGGAGTGAGCAGTTCTTC